The T cell receptor beta chain described here comes from a study of PD-1 blockade in classical Hodgkin lymphoma. Generated by immunoSEQ multiplex PCR, the TCRdb table keeps only in-frame clones and is missing some. The data contain 70,000 or so clones, about 92% of them singletons. Concerning this clone: Its cognate antigen is unknown.

CDR3 length: 16 residues. Between the trimmed V and J ends, which lost 4 bases and 0 bases, there was a span of 15 bases. Looked up from germline, CDR1 is LGHNA and CDR2 is YSLEER. Overall study results and limits: Excluded were patients who started nivolumab under 1 year after ASCT, a group that had lower diversity. The repertoire differences lack a defined cause, possibly disease activity or prior therapy. Newly diagnosed and completely responding patients shared comparable baseline diversity.

Every patient was affected by relapse after autologous stem cell transplantation, while exposure to brentuximab vedotin was not uniform. The study recorded best responses of complete response, partial response or progressive disease. The chain joins TRBV4-3 to TRBJ1-2, with unresolved D. This sequence originates from a human donor with classical Hodgkin lymphoma. This material consisted of peripheral blood mononuclear cells (PBMCs), taken at baseline. CDR3 sequence: CASSREAYTSNYGYTF. The CDR3, as DNA: TGCGCCAGCAGCCGCGAGGCATACACCTCTAACTATGGCTACACCTTC.